Below, 8 T cell receptor beta chains from the same sample are listed, as sequenced in a study of blood T cell repertoires in COVID-19. Sequencing was performed with immunoSEQ multiplex PCR; in TCRdb, only in-frame clones are kept and a portion is missing. The table shows some 45,000 clones, with 86% occurring only once. The specimen sequenced was peripheral blood. Receptor source: a human donor in a cohort sampled during active COVID-19.

Only one count was recorded for this clone. This chain connects TRBV3-1 (or the pseudogene TRBV3-2) to TRBJ1-1; TRBD1 aligns across 8 bases. This CDR3 has 14 amino acids. The V segment lost 1 base and the J segment 6 bases; nucleotides outside the gene matches: 4. CDR1 LGHDT and CDR2 YNNKEL come from the germline V gene (reference sequence). The CDR3, as DNA: TGTGCCAGCAGCCAAGGTGACAGGGGAGCTGAAGCTTTCTTT. As protein: CASSQGDRGAEAFF.

About this clone: A junction boundary mismatches the germline segment, possibly from a read error. The V and J genes are TRBV5-6 and TRBJ1-5; a possible D gene is TRBD1 (6 bases). Per the germline V gene, CDR1 is SGHDT and CDR2 is YYEEEE. CDR3 size: 17 residues. CDR3 residues: CASRLGPGVYSNQPQHF. The CDR3 region has the DNA TGTGCCAGCAGATTGGGGCCAGGGGTGTATAGCAATCAGCCCCAGCATTTT.

The chain employs TRBV21-1 and TRBJ1-5; the table calls TRBD1, which could not be checked here. TRBV21-1 is shown as a pseudogene. This CDR3 spans 14 amino acids. The CDR3 region is CASSKEKGGQPQHF. Written as DNA, the CDR3 is TGTGCCAGCAGCAAAGAGAAAGGGGGCCAGCCCCAGCATTTT.

The V and J genes are TRBV9 and TRBJ2-7; 9 bases agree with TRBD1. Germline CDR1 reads SGDLS; CDR2 reads YYNGEE. The CDR3 spans 13 residues. V shed 4 bases, J shed 12 bases, and the junction held 11 bases outside the gene matches. The CDR3 bases are TGTGCCAGCAGCACTCTGGACAGGGGAATTATGTACTTC. Amino acid sequence: CASSTLDRGIMYF.

The chain joins TRBV2 to TRBJ2-5; 8 bases align to TRBD1. The CDR3 has 14 amino acids. Looked up from germline, CDR1 is SNHLY and CDR2 is FYNNEI. V lost 4 bases to trimming and J lost 2 bases; unmatched junction nucleotides: 3. The CDR3 protein is CASSAGTGQETQYF. The CDR3 nucleotides read TGTGCCAGCAGTGCCGGGACAGGACAAGAGACCCAGTACTTC.

The chain combines TRBV19 with TRBJ2-3, with 8 bases that match TRBD2. Germline lookup yields CDR1 LNHDA and CDR2 SQIVND (reference sequence). Losses at the gene ends were 7 bases for V and 6 bases for J; bases not matched to a gene: 6. This CDR3 spans 13 amino acids. This chain's CDR3 is CASTPGGADTQYF. CDR3 in DNA: TGTGCCAGTACCCCCGGGGGGGCGGATACGCAGTATTTT.

The chain joins TRBV28 to TRBJ1-2, with TRBD1 identical over 10 bases. Germline CDR1 MDHEN, CDR2 SYDVKM. Trimming at V came to 4 bases and at J to 7 bases, leaving 3 bases not matched to a gene. The CDR3 has 13 residues. CDR3 sequence (DNA): TGTGCCAGCAGTTCCGGGACAGGGGCTGGCTACACCTTC. This gives the protein CASSSGTGAGYTF.

This clone was observed a single time. The V and J genes are TRBV2 and TRBJ1-5, with D tentatively TRBD1 (6 bases). Germline V gene data show CDR1 as SNHLY and CDR2 as FYNNEI. Trimming cost V 3 bases and J 1 base, with 10 bases left between them. The CDR3 loop spans 15 amino acids. The CDR3 sequence: CASSDEQGSNQPQHF. CDR3 coding DNA: TGTGCCAGCAGTGACGAACAGGGAAGCAATCAGCCCCAGCATTTT.